Listed below are T cell receptor beta chains from one sample, sequenced in a study of T cell repertoires in cytomegalovirus infection. These receptors' antigens are unknown. Using its own MiXCR run on the reads, TCRdb lists one record per CDR3 protein. The sample comprises about 280,000 distinct CDR3 sequences, about 20% of which are singletons, and roughly 19% rests with the top ten. The sequences come from cultured PBMCs, collected from culture after CMV antigen stimulation. These receptors were obtained from a human donor in good health (CMV status not recorded). Some clones in this sample may be carry-over from other donors' samples. The CDR3 runs from the conserved cysteine through the conserved F or W. The order of the fields is D gene, V gene, J gene, clone size, CDR3 protein, CDR3 DNA. D genes are given only for firm matches. Clone size is shown for a subset of rows, as once, few, many or a class of expanded clone.

NA	TRBV20-1	TRBJ2-5	NA	CSARGVETQYF	TGCAGTGCTAGAGGAGTAGAGACCCAGTACTTC
NA	TRBV7-2	TRBJ2-2	NA	CASSLRVTINTGELFF	TGTGCCAGCAGCTTGAGGGTCACTATAAACACCGGGGAGCTGTTTTTT
TRBD1	TRBV6-2/TRBV6-3	TRBJ2-7	NA	CASSFTGGGEQYF	TGTGCCAGCAGTTTTACAGGGGGCGGCGAGCAGTACTTC
NA	TRBV7-4	TRBJ2-3	NA	CASSPRTGRRTDTQYF	TGTGCCAGCAGCCCACGTACAGGGCGGAGGACAGATACGCAGTATTTT
TRBD1	TRBV2	TRBJ1-5	NA	CASARGTDSNQPQHF	TGTGCCAGCGCGCGAGGGACAGATAGCAATCAGCCCCAGCATTTT
TRBD2	TRBV2	TRBJ2-1	NA	CASSMGGSYNEQFF	TGTGCCAGCAGCATGGGGGGGTCTTACAATGAGCAGTTCTTC
TRBD1	TRBV7-2	TRBJ2-3	many	CASSQGTGEDTQYF	TGTGCCAGCAGCCAGGGGACAGGGGAAGATACGCAGTATTTT
NA	TRBV12-3/TRBV12-4	TRBJ2-1	many	CASSLRNEQFF	TGTGCCAGCAGTTTAAGGAATGAGCAGTTCTTC
NA	TRBV10-3	TRBJ1-3	NA	CAISEFAQPGSGNTIYF	TGTGCCATCAGTGAGTTCGCCCAACCAGGCAGTGGAAACACCATATATTTT
TRBD1	TRBV12-3/TRBV12-4	TRBJ1-4	few	CASSLRQGTNEKLFF	TGTGCCAGCAGTCTCCGACAGGGCACTAATGAAAAACTGTTTTTT
TRBD2	TRBV19	TRBJ2-1	NA	CATKTSGYNEQFF	TGTGCCACCAAGACTAGCGGATACAATGAGCAGTTCTTC
TRBD2	TRBV4-3	TRBJ2-5	few	CASSQDLQLAGGILETQYF	TGCGCCAGCAGCCAAGATCTCCAGCTAGCGGGAGGGATCTTAGAGACCCAGTACTTC
NA	TRBV6-5	TRBJ2-1	NA	CASNPPTNEQFF	TGTGCCAGCAACCCCCCCACAAATGAGCAGTTCTTC
TRBD2	TRBV7-6	TRBJ2-1	many	CASSPTLAGESFF	TGTGCCAGCAGCCCTACTCTAGCGGGAGAGTCGTTCTTC
NA	TRBV11-2	TRBJ2-1	NA	CASSSLLFEQFF	TGTGCCAGCAGCTCCCTCCTGTTTGAGCAGTTCTTC
NA	TRBV15	TRBJ1-6	NA	CATSRGSDWGSPLHF	TGTGCCACCAGCAGAGGCTCGGACTGGGGTTCACCCCTCCACTTT
NA	TRBV7-2	TRBJ2-3	NA	CASSFYGRGSDTQYF	TGTGCCAGCAGCTTTTACGGGAGAGGTTCAGATACGCAGTATTTT
TRBD2	TRBV7-2	TRBJ2-5	NA	CASRGGSGRSETQYF	TGTGCCAGCCGGGGGGGTAGCGGGAGGTCGGAGACCCAGTACTTC
NA	TRBV19	TRBJ1-1	few	CASSIDANTEAFF	TGTGCCAGTAGTATAGATGCAAACACTGAAGCTTTCTTT
TRBD2	TRBV28	TRBJ2-7	NA	CASRGAYEQYF	TGTGCCAGCCGGGGGGCCTACGAGCAGTACTTC
TRBD2	TRBV25-1	TRBJ2-5	few	CASSEWREYETQYF	TGTGCCAGCAGTGAATGGCGGGAGTATGAGACCCAGTACTTC
NA	TRBV20-1	TRBJ2-1	NA	CSARGEFDSNEQFF	TGCAGTGCTAGAGGGGAGTTCGATAGCAATGAGCAGTTCTTC
TRBD2	TRBV19	TRBJ2-3	few	CASSSTSAQTDTQYF	TGTGCCAGTAGTTCTACTAGCGCCCAGACAGATACGCAGTATTTT
NA	TRBV7-2	TRBJ2-1	many	CASSPYTPNEQFF	TGTGCCAGCAGCCCCTATACCCCCAATGAGCAGTTCTTC
TRBD2	TRBV15	TRBJ2-3	few	CATSISGLAGVDTQYF	TGTGCCACCAGCATTTCGGGACTAGCGGGAGTAGATACGCAGTATTTT
NA	TRBV12-3/TRBV12-4	TRBJ2-1	NA	CASSPGAGLEYNEQFF	TGTGCCAGCAGCCCCGGTGCGGGCCTTGAATACAATGAGCAGTTCTTC
NA	TRBV12-3/TRBV12-4	TRBJ1-3	NA	CASSLNRDTIYF	TGTGCCAGCAGTTTAAATCGGGACACCATATATTTT
TRBD1	TRBV28	TRBJ1-4	many	CASSQATGGIEKLFF	TGTGCCAGCAGCCAAGCGACAGGGGGAATTGAAAAACTGTTTTTT
TRBD2	TRBV10-3	TRBJ2-3	NA	CAIKGTSGDTDTQYF	TGTGCCATCAAAGGGACTAGCGGGGACACAGATACGCAGTATTTT
TRBD2	TRBV7-8	TRBJ2-1	many	CASSPRAGTSGTSSYNEQFF	TGTGCCAGCAGCCCCAGGGCCGGGACTAGCGGGACCAGCTCCTACAATGAGCAGTTCTTC
NA	TRBV28	TRBJ2-2	many	CASMSTNTGELFF	TGTGCCAGCATGTCTACGAACACCGGGGAGCTGTTTTTT
NA	TRBV11-2	TRBJ2-3	few	CASTYREPTDTQYF	TGTGCCAGCACCTACCGGGAGCCAACAGATACGCAGTATTTT
NA	TRBV20-1	TRBJ1-1	NA	CSARDSLNTEAFF	TGCAGTGCTAGAGATTCTTTGAACACTGAAGCTTTCTTT
TRBD2	TRBV4-1	TRBJ2-3	few	CASSQAPAGADTQYF	TGCGCCAGCAGCCAAGCCCCAGCGGGAGCAGATACGCAGTATTTT
NA	TRBV2	TRBJ1-6	NA	CASTFRVNSPLHF	TGTGCCAGCACATTTAGGGTCAATTCACCCCTCCACTTT
NA	TRBV12-3/TRBV12-4	TRBJ2-1	few	CASSFAGSSYNEQFF	TGTGCCAGCAGTTTCGCAGGGAGCTCCTACAATGAGCAGTTCTTC
TRBD2	TRBV18	TRBJ2-1	NA	CASSPFGLAGGSSYNEQFF	TGTGCCAGCTCACCCTTTGGACTAGCGGGAGGGAGCTCCTACAATGAGCAGTTCTTC
NA	TRBV5-4	TRBJ1-2	NA	CASSSGANSNYGYAF	TGTGCCAGCAGCTCGGGGGCAAACTCTAACTATGGCTACGCCTTC
TRBD2	TRBV7-2	TRBJ2-7	many	CASSLGLAGELYEQYF	TGTGCCAGCAGCTTAGGTCTAGCGGGAGAGCTCTACGAGCAGTACTTC
TRBD2	TRBV7-9	TRBJ2-1	many	CASSILSGGYNEQFF	TGTGCCAGCAGCATCCTGAGCGGGGGCTACAATGAGCAGTTCTTC
NA	TRBV7-9	TRBJ2-5	NA	CASSLGISDQETQYF	TGTGCCAGCAGCTTAGGTATCTCCGACCAAGAGACCCAGTACTTC
TRBD2	TRBV27	TRBJ2-7	NA	CASSRGPGLAVYEQYF	TGTGCCAGCAGCCGAGGACCGGGACTAGCCGTCTACGAGCAGTACTTC
TRBD2	TRBV5-4	TRBJ2-7	few	CASSWTVAGLEQYF	TGTGCCAGCAGCTGGACGGTAGCGGGTTTAGAGCAGTACTTC
NA	TRBV4-3	TRBJ2-5	many	CASSQGRASAQITQYF	TGCGCCAGCAGCCAAGGGAGGGCTAGTGCACAGATTACCCAGTACTTC
NA	TRBV12-3/TRBV12-4	TRBJ2-7	few	CASSLEGDEQYF	TGTGCCAGCAGTTTGGAAGGGGACGAGCAGTACTTC
TRBD1	TRBV20-1	TRBJ1-4	few	CSAPGQPSTNEKLFF	TGCAGTGCCCCGGGACAGCCCTCAACTAATGAAAAACTGTTTTTT
TRBD1	TRBV7-3	TRBJ1-1	many	CASSGSPGQGLNTEAFF	TGTGCCAGCAGCGGCAGCCCGGGACAGGGATTGAACACTGAAGCTTTCTTT
NA	TRBV27	TRBJ1-1	few	CASSLIGEGEAFF	TGTGCCAGCAGTTTAATAGGGGAAGGGGAAGCTTTCTTT
TRBD1	TRBV19	TRBJ1-1	NA	CATEDRGPEAFF	TGTGCCACCGAGGACAGGGGGCCTGAAGCTTTCTTT
NA	TRBV11-1	TRBJ1-2	few	CASSYSGNDYGYTF	TGTGCCAGCAGCTATTCAGGGAATGACTATGGCTACACCTTC
NA	TRBV7-9	TRBJ1-1	few	CASIGENTEAFF	TGTGCCAGCATAGGGGAGAACACTGAAGCTTTCTTT
NA	TRBV2	TRBJ1-2	once	CASVTSGTAPYGYTF	TGTGCCAGCGTAACTTCCGGGACGGCCCCCTATGGCTACACCTTC
NA	TRBV12-3/TRBV12-4	TRBJ2-1	few	CASTAQASANEQFF	TGTGCCAGCACAGCGCAAGCTAGCGCAAATGAGCAGTTCTTC